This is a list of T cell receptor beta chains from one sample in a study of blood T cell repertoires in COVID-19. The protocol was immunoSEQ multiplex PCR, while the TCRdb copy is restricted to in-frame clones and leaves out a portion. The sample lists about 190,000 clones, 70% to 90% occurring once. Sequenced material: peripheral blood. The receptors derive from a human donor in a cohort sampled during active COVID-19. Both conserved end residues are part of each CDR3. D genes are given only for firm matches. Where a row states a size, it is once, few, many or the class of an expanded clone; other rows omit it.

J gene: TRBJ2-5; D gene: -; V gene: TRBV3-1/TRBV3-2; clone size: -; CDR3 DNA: TGTGCCAGCAGCCATCCGGAACTAGCAATTGAAGAGACCCAGTACTTC; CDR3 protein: CASSHPELAIEETQYF
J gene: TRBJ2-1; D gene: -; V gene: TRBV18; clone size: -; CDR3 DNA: TGTGCCAGCTCACTCACTGGGAGTCACGATGAGCAGTTCTTC; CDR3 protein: CASSLTGSHDEQFF
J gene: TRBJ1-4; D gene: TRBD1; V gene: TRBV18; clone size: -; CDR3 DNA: TGTGCCAGCTCACCAGATCCGGGACAGGGGTCAAAACTGTTTTTT; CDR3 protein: CASSPDPGQGSKLFF
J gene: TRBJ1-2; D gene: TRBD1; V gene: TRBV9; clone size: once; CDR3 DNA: TGTGCCAGCAGCGTTCAGGGGGCGCTCGGCTACACCTTC; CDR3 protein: CASSVQGALGYTF
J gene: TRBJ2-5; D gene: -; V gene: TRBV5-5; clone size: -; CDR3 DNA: TGTGCCAGCAGCTTAGCCCAAGAGACCCAGTACTTC; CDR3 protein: CASSLAQETQYF
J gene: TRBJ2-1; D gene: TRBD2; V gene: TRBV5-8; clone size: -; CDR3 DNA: TGTGCCAGCAGCCTCGGTAGGGGACTAGAGAGTTACAATGAGCAGTTCTTC; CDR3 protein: CASSLGRGLESYNEQFF
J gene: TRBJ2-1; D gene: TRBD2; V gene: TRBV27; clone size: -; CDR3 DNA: TGTGCCAGCAGTACCCTAGCGGGAGCGTCTATGAATGAGCAGTTCTTC; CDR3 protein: CASSTLAGASMNEQFF
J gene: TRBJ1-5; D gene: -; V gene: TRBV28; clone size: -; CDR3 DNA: TGTGCCAGCCTCCCCCCCCTGGGCACGTATAGCAATCAGCCCCAGCATTTT; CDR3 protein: CASLPPLGTYSNQPQHF
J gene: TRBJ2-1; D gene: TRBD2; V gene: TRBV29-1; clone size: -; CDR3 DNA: TGCAGCGTTGAAGCATTGGGCGGGGGGGTTCATGAGCAGTTCTTC; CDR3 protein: CSVEALGGGVHEQFF
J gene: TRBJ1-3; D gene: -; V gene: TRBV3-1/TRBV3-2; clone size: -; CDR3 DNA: TGTGCCAGCAGCCCCCCGGCGGGCGGTACTTTTTCTGGAAACACCATATATTTT; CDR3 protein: CASSPPAGGTFSGNTIYF
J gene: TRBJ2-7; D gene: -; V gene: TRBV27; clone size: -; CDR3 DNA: TGTGCCAGCAGTCCGCAACAGGGTCTCGGACCCTACGAGCAGTACTTC; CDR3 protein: CASSPQQGLGPYEQYF
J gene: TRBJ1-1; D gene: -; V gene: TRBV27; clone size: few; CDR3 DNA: TGTGCCAGCAGTTTATTGCGGGTTGGGACTGAAGCTTTCTTT; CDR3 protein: CASSLLRVGTEAFF
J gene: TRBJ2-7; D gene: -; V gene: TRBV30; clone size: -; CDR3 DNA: TGTGCCTGGAGTCCGAGTAGCCGCTACGAGCAGTACTTC; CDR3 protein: CAWSPSSRYEQYF
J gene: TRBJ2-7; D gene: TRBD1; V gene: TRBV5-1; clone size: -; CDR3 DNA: TGCGCCAGCAGCACAATGTCCGGGACAGGGGTCCACGAGCAGTACTTC; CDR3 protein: CASSTMSGTGVHEQYF
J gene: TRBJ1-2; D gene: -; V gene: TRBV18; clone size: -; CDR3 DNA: TGTGCCAGCAGTCGGGGGGCTGACTATGGCTACACCTTC; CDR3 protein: CASSRGADYGYTF
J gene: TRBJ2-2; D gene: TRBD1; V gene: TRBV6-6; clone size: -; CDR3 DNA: TGTGCCAGCACTGGGACAGGGGCGAACACCGGGGAGCTGTTTTTT; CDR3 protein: CASTGTGANTGELFF
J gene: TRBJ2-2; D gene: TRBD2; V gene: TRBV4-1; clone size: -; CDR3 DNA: TGCGCCAGCAGCCAATTCCCCAGCGGGAGCCACACCGGGGAGCTGTTTTTT; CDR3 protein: CASSQFPSGSHTGELFF
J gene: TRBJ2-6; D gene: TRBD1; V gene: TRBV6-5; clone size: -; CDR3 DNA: TGTGCCAGCAGCCGCAGGGGGCTTGGGGCCAACGTCCTGACTTTC; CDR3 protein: CASSRRGLGANVLTF
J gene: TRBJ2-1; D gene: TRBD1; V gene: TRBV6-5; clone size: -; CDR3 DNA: TGTGCCAGCAGTCCCCGGACAGGCAATGAGCAGTTCTTC; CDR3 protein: CASSPRTGNEQFF
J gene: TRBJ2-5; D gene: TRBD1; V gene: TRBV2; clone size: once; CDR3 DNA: TGTGCCAGCAGTGACGACAGGGGAGAGACCCAGTACTTC; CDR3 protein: CASSDDRGETQYF
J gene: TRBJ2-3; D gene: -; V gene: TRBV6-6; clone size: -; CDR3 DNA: TGTGCCAGCAGTCCAATGGGAGCGGAACTCACAGATACGCAGTATTTT; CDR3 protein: CASSPMGAELTDTQYF
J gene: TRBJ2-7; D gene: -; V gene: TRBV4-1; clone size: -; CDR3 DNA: TGCGCCAGCAGCCAAGTTGACAGTCAATCCTACGAGCAGTACTTC; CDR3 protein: CASSQVDSQSYEQYF
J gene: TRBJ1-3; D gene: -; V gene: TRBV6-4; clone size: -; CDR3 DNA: TGTGCCAGCAGTGACTCGTGGGCATCGAGATCTGGAAACACCATATATTTT; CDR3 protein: CASSDSWASRSGNTIYF
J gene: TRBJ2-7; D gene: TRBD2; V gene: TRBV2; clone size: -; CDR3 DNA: TGTGCCAGCAGTCGGGAGGTCCGCTACGAGCAGTACTTC; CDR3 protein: CASSREVRYEQYF
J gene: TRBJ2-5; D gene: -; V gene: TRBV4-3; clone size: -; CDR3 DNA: TGCGCCAGCAGCCAAGATTGGGCAGGGGCTGGGGAAGGGACCCAGTACTTC; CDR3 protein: CASSQDWAGAGEGTQYF
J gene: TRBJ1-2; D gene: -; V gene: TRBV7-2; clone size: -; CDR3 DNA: TGTGCCAGCAGCCCCCGGGGGGGCACGGACTATGGCTACACCTTC; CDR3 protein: CASSPRGGTDYGYTF
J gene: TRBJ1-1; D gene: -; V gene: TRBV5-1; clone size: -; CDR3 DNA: TGCGCCAGCAGCTTGGAGAGGGTTGGGACTGAAGCTTTCTTT; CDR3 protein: CASSLERVGTEAFF
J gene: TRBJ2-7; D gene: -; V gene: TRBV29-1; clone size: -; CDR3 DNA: TGCAGCGTTGGTCGTCGCTCTAGCGAGCAGTACTTC; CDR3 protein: CSVGRRSSEQYF
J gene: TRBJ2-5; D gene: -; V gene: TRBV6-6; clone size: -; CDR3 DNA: TGTGCCAGCAGTCCTCGTCGCGCGGGTAATTTATACGGAGAGACCCAGTACTTC; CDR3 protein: CASSPRRAGNLYGETQYF
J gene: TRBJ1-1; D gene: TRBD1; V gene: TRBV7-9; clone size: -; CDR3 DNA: TGTGCCAGCAGCTTAAGAGACAGGGGCGCCGGGACTGAAGCTTTCTTT; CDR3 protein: CASSLRDRGAGTEAFF
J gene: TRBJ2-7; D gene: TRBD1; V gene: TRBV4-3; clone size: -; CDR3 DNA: TGCGCCAGCAGCAGATTCACAGGGGGCAGCTACGAGCAGTACTTC; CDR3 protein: CASSRFTGGSYEQYF
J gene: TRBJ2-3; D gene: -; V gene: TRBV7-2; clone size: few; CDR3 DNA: TGTGCCAGCAGCCCAGGGTCCCTTTCTTTTCAGTATTTT; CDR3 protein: CASSPGSLSFQYF
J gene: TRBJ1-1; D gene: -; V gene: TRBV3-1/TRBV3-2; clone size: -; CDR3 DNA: TGTGCCAGCAGCCAGGGGGGGAACACTGAAGCTTTCTTT; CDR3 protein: CASSQGGNTEAFF
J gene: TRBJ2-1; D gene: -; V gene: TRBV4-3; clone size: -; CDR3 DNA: TGCGCCAGCAGCCAAGACAGGGGTCCCTGGAATGAGCAGTTCTTC; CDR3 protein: CASSQDRGPWNEQFF
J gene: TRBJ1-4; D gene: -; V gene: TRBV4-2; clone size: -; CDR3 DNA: TGTGCCAGCATCCAAACGCATGGACAGCTAGATGAAAAACTGTTTTTT; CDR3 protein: CASIQTHGQLDEKLFF
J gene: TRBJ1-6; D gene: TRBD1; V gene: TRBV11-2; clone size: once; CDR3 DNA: TGTGCCAGCAGCTTACCGGGACAGGGTAGTTCACCCCTCCACTTT; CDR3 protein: CASSLPGQGSSPLHF
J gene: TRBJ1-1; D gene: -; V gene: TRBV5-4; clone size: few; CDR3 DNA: TGTGCCAGCACCCCCGGAGGGACGGATGAAGCTTTCTTT; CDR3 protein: CASTPGGTDEAFF
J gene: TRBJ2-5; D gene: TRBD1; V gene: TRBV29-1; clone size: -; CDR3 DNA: TGCAGCGCCTGGGGGGGGACAGGGCTCCAAGAGACCCAGTACTTC; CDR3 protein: CSAWGGTGLQETQYF
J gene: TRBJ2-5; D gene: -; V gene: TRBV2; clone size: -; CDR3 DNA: TGTGCCAGCAGTGACCCAGGATGGGAGACCCAGTACTTC; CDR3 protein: CASSDPGWETQYF
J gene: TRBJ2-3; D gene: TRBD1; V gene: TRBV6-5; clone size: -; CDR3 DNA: TGTGCCAGTTCGGGGACAGGCGGTCCAGATACGCAGTATTTT; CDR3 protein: CASSGTGGPDTQYF
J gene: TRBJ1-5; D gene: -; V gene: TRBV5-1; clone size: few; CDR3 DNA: TGCGCCAGCAGCTTTGGAGGGGATGGGCAGCCCCAGCATTTT; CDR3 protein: CASSFGGDGQPQHF
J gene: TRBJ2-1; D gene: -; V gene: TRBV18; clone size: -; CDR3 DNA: TGTGCCAGCTCCCCCGCAGGGTACAATGAGCAGTTCTTC; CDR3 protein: CASSPAGYNEQFF
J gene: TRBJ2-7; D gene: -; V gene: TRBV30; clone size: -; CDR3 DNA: TGTGCCTGGAGTGAAATTAGTAGCGACTCCTACGAGCAGTACTTC; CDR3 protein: CAWSEISSDSYEQYF
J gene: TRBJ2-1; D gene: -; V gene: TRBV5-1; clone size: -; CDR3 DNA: TGCGCCAGCAGCGTGGACCAGAACTACAATGAGCAGTTCTTC; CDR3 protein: CASSVDQNYNEQFF
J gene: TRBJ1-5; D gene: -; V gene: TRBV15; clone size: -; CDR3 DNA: TGTGCCACCAGCTCACAGGGCCTCAATCAGCCCCAGCATTTT; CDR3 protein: CATSSQGLNQPQHF
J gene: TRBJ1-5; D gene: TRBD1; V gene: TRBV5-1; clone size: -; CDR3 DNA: TGCGCCAGCAGCCAACAGGGGGAGGGTCAGCCCCAGCATTTT; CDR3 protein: CASSQQGEGQPQHF
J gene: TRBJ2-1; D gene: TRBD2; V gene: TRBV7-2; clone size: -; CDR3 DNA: TGTGCCAGCAGGACGGGACTAGCTTCCTACAATGAGCAGTTCTTC; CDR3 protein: CASRTGLASYNEQFF
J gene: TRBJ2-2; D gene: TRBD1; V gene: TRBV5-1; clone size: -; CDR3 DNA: TGCGCCAGCAGCTTGGGACAGGGTCGGGTCACCGGGGAGCTGTTTTTT; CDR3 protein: CASSLGQGRVTGELFF
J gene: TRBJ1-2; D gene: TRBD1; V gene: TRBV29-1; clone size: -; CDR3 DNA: TGCAGCGTGGATGGACAGGGGGCTGGGGACTATGGCTACACCTTC; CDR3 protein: CSVDGQGAGDYGYTF
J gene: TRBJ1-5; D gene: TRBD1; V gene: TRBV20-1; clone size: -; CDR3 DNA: TGCAGTGCCAGTCGACAGGGGGCATTCAATCAGCCCCAGCATTTT; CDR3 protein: CSASRQGAFNQPQHF
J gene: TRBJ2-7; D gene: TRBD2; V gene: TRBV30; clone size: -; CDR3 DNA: TGTGCCTGGAGTCCCCCCCTGACTCCTAGCGGGAGGACCTACGAGCAGTACTTC; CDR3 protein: CAWSPPLTPSGRTYEQYF
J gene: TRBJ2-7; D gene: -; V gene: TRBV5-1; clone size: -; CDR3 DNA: TGCGCCAGCAGACCGGCCGGGACACCTAATTCCTACGAGCAGTACTTC; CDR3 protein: CASRPAGTPNSYEQYF
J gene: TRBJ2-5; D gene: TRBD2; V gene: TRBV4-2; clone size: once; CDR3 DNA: TGTGCCAGCAGCCAAGGCCTAGCGGGAGAGGAGACCCAGTACTTC; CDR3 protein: CASSQGLAGEETQYF
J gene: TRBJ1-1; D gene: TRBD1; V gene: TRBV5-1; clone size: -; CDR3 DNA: TGCGCCAGCAGCCCGGGACAGGGGGCGTTGGGGGACACTGAAGCTTTCTTT; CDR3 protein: CASSPGQGALGDTEAFF
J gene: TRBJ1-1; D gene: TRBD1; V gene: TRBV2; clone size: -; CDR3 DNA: TGTGCCAGCAGTGCCCGACAGGGGTCCACTGAAGCTTTCTTT; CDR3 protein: CASSARQGSTEAFF